This T cell receptor beta chain emerged from a study of blood T cell repertoires in COVID-19. About the study: Material from acute and convalescent COVID-19 was sourced from the United States, Italy and Spain. Sources were T cells, B-cell-depleted T cells, or PBMCs; the material itself was cDNA or gDNA.

Germline assignment: CDR1 ENHRY and CDR2 SYGVKD. This CDR3 is built from 19 residues. Trimming stripped 2 bases from V and 0 bases from J, with 20 bases between. Original handling: Quantification of nucleated cells was approximated via reference gene primer amplification. TCRdb's copy holds only in-frame clones and misses some; the assay was immunoSEQ multiplex PCR. V, J and clone size are those of that table, while D and trimming were read from the DNA. The sample comprises approximately 33,000 clones, roughly nine tenths of which are singletons, and 19% rests with the top ten. This receptor was identified in a man aged 65 to 85 with acute or convalescent COVID-19. Sequencing was done on a sample of peripheral blood. The genes are TRBV10-3 and TRBJ1-5, with D possibly being TRBD1 (5 bases). CDR3 residues: CAISEVTVQRPYSNQPQHF. CDR3 in DNA: TGTGCCATCAGTGAGGTGACAGTTCAAAGGCCGTATAGCAATCAGCCCCAGCATTTT.